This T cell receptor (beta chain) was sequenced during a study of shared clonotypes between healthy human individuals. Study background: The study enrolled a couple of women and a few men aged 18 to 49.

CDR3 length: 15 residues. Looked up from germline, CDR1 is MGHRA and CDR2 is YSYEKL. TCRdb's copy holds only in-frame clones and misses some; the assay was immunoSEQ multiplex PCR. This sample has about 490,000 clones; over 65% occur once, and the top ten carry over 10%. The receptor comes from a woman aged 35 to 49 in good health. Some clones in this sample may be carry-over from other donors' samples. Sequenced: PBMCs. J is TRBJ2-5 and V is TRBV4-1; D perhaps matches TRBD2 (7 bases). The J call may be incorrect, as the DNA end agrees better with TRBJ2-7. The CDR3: CASSPPGRGSYEQYF. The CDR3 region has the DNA TGCGCCAGCAGCCCCCCAGGGAGGGGGTCCTACGAGCAGTACTTC.